These 23 T cell receptor beta chains were sequenced from one sample in a study of OX40 agonist ivuxolimab in advanced cancers. Repertoires were generated with immunoSEQ multiplex PCR, while TCRdb's copy carries only in-frame clones and drops some. The table has about 69,000 clones, about 90% seen once. The material sequenced was CD4+ or CD8+ T cells sorted from blood, taken in a trial of the OX40 agonist ivuxolimab. Receptor source: an adult with an advanced solid tumor such as melanoma, head and neck, liver or kidney cancer.

The rearrangement uses TRBV27 and TRBJ1-5, with D maybe TRBD1 (6 bases). The V gene's germline CDR1 is MNHEY and CDR2 SMNVEV (reference sequence). V was trimmed by 5 bases and J by 5 bases, leaving 13 bases between them. This CDR3 contains 14 residues. DNA of the CDR3: TGTGCCAGCAGTCTCCACAGGGAGGATCAGCCCCAGCATTTT. Its protein is CASSLHREDQPQHF.

The chain employs TRBV28 and TRBJ2-1; 7 positions match TRBD2. This CDR3 has 17 amino acids. Germline V CDR1 and CDR2: MDHEN, SYDVKM. With V trimmed by 2 bases and J by 2 bases, 9 bases remained unmatched. CDR3 coding DNA: TGTGCCAGCAGTTTACTTCCGGCGGGAGAGGCCTACAATGAGCAGTTCTTC. The encoded protein is CASSLLPAGEAYNEQFF. The full variable domain, with the rest looked up from reference TRBV28 and TRBJ2-1, is DVKVTQSSRYLVKRTGEKVFLECVQDMDHENMFWYRQDPGLGLRLIYFSYDVKMKEKGDIPEGYSVSREKKERFSLILESASTNQTSMYLCASSLLPAGEAYNEQFFGPGTRLTVL.

The chain joins TRBV5-6 to TRBJ1-3; a possible D gene is TRBD1 (6 bases). CDR1 is SGHDT, CDR2 YYEEEE, per germline. The CDR3 sequence is 14 residues long. The V and J ends lost 5 bases and 2 bases respectively, with 11 bases between them. The CDR3 bases are TGTGCCAGCAGTCGTCAGGGGACTGGAAACACCATATATTTT. This codes for CASSRQGTGNTIYF.

The rearrangement links TRBV18 to TRBJ1-2; TRBD1 matches 9 bases. Losses at the gene ends were 3 bases for V and 8 bases for J; bases not matched to a gene: 10. Per the germline V gene, CDR1 is KGHSH and CDR2 is LQKENI. The CDR3 has 15 residues. CDR3 sequence reads: CASSPSRDRVGGYTF. The CDR3 DNA is TGTGCCAGCTCACCGTCCCGGGACAGGGTAGGCGGCTACACCTTC.

The CDR3 here is CASSFGGARAEAFF. The CDR3 DNA sequence: TGTGCCAGCAGCTTCGGGGGGGCGCGGGCTGAAGCTTTCTTT. The chain recombines TRBV11-3 with TRBJ1-1; possibly TRBD1 for D (6 bases). Trimming pared 3 bases from V and 6 bases from J, leaving 14 bases between. Per the germline V gene, CDR1 is SGHNT and CDR2 is YENEEA. The CDR3 is 14 residues long.

This chain joins TRBV11-3 and TRBJ2-3; 7 nucleotides align to TRBD2. V shed 5 bases and J 0 bases; nucleotides not matched to a gene: 5. The CDR3 has 15 residues. Looked up from germline, CDR1 is SGHNT and CDR2 is YENEEA. CDR3 DNA: TGTGCCAGCAGCGCCAGGCGGGAGAGCACAGATACGCAGTATTTT. Its protein is CASSARRESTDTQYF.

The V and J genes are TRBV11-3 and TRBJ2-2; 7 positions agree with TRBD2. Trimming took 5 bases from V and 1 from J; bases not matched to a gene: 7. This CDR3 comprises 16 residues. Germline V gene lookup returns CDR1 SGHNT and CDR2 YENEEA. CDR3 coding DNA: TGTGCCAGCAGCCCGGGGGGAGCGATGAACACCGGGGAGCTGTTTTTT. As protein: CASSPGGAMNTGELFF.

A single count supports this clone. The final CDR3 position lacks the conserved phenylalanine or tryptophan, pointing to a likely read error. The chain is built from TRBV7-2 and TRBJ2-7, with TRBD2 matching over 7 bases. The CDR3 contains 13 residues. The V gene's germline CDR1 is SGHTA and CDR2 FQGNSA. V was clipped by 2 bases and J by 6 bases; unmatched bases: 4. DNA of the CDR3: TGTGCCAGCAGCTTAATGCGGGGGAGCGAGCAGTACCTC. The encoded protein is CASSLMRGSEQYL.

This clone was counted a single time. This chain joins TRBV7-3 and TRBJ2-7; the D call may be TRBD1 or TRBD2 (5 bases each). Germline values: CDR1 SGHTA, CDR2 FQGTGA. Trimming took 5 bases from V and 3 from J, leaving 17 bases between them. The CDR3 is 15 residues long. The CDR3 region is CASSPSPGTGYEQYF. The CDR3 DNA is TGTGCCAGCAGCCCCTCCCCGGGGACGGGCTACGAGCAGTACTTC.

The chain recombines TRBV28 with TRBJ1-1; D gene unclear. Germline assignment: CDR1 MDHEN and CDR2 SYDVKM. V was pared by 1 base and J by 4 bases, with 4 bases between. The CDR3 has 12 amino acids. CDR3 coding DNA: TGTGCCAGCAGTTTATTTGCCACTGAAGCTTTCTTT. This sequence encodes CASSLFATEAFF. The full variable domain, rest sourced from reference TRBV28 and TRBJ1-1, is DVKVTQSSRYLVKRTGEKVFLECVQDMDHENMFWYRQDPGLGLRLIYFSYDVKMKEKGDIPEGYSVSREKKERFSLILESASTNQTSMYLCASSLFATEAFFGQGTRLTVV.

The rearrangement joins TRBV5-1 to TRBJ2-2; D gene ambiguous. CDR3 length: 15 amino acids. The V and J ends lost 4 bases and 1 base respectively, with 11 bases between them. Germline loops: CDR1 SGHRS, CDR2 YFSETQ. The DNA of the CDR3 is TGCGCCAGCAGCCCAGGACCGATGAACACCGGGGAGCTGTTTTTT. Translated, it gives CASSPGPMNTGELFF.

This clone was counted once. The J gene is TRBJ1-1, the V gene TRBV2; the D gene is possibly TRBD1 (5 bases). V shed 6 bases and J shed 1 base, with 12 bases lying between them. Germline CDR1 and CDR2: SNHLY and FYNNEI. The CDR3 is made up of 14 amino acids. CDR3 DNA: TGTGCCAGCAGCTCGACGACAGAGAACACTGAAGCTTTCTTT. Encoded protein: CASSSTTENTEAFF.

The chain combines TRBV4-1 with TRBJ2-7; 11 bases map to TRBD1. The V and J ends lost 1 base and 3 bases, in that order; junction bases with no gene match: 2. CDR3 size: 15 residues. From germline, CDR1 is MGHRA and CDR2 YSYEKL. In DNA, the CDR3 is TGCGCCAGCAGCCAAGGGACAGGGGGCGGCTACGAGCAGTACTTC. Encoded protein: CASSQGTGGGYEQYF.

V gene TRBV28 combines with J gene TRBJ2-5; 9 bases line up with TRBD1. The CDR3 contains 15 residues. Germline CDR1 MDHEN, CDR2 SYDVKM. V was clipped by 1 base and J by 5 bases; unmatched bases: 5. In DNA form, the CDR3 reads TGTGCCAGCAGTTTATTCTTGACAGGGGGGGAGACCCAGTACTTC. Protein: CASSLFLTGGETQYF.

The chain is built from TRBV10-3 and TRBJ1-2; weak D call: TRBD1 (6 bases). CDR1 is ENHRY and CDR2 is SYGVKD in the germline V gene. V gave up 0 bases and J gave up 4 bases, with 9 bases separating them. The CDR3 has 14 amino acids. The CDR3 DNA sequence: TGTGCCATCAGTGAGTCCAGGGACATCTATGGCTACACCTTC. Translating it yields CAISESRDIYGYTF.

The rearrangement joins TRBV19 to TRBJ1-5; D possibly corresponds to TRBD1 (6 bases). From germline, CDR1 is LNHDA and CDR2 SQIVND (reference sequence). V was shortened by 5 bases and J by 7 bases, with 15 bases between the two germline ends. The CDR3 is 14 amino acids. DNA of the CDR3: TGTGCCAGTAGTCCCCGACAGGTACGACAGCCCCAGCATTTT. This codes for CASSPRQVRQPQHF.

Here the CDR3 DNA reads TGTGCCAGCAGTCCCGGAACCTACACCACCTATGGCTACACCTTC. Translation: CASSPGTYTTYGYTF. The rearrangement joins TRBV6-5 to TRBJ1-2; no firm D call. Germline-derived CDR1 and CDR2 are MNHEY and SVGAGI. The CDR3 has 15 residues. Trimming stripped 5 bases from V and 4 bases from J, with 17 bases between.

This clone was seen only a few times. The rearrangement links TRBV19 to TRBJ1-5; no firm D call. V was clipped by 5 bases and J by 4 bases, with 6 bases between them. This CDR3 is 12 amino acids long. Germline V CDR1 and CDR2: LNHDA, SQIVND (reference sequence). CDR3 DNA: TGTGCCAGTAGTCGGTGGAATCAGCCCCAGCATTTT. Its translation is CASSRWNQPQHF.

The chain is built from TRBV7-2 and TRBJ1-1; no reliable D call. The CDR3 has 13 amino acids. V was shortened by 2 bases and J by 1 base, with 5 bases between the two germline ends. Germline lookup yields CDR1 SGHTA and CDR2 FQGNSA. CDR3 sequence reads: CASSLLWNTEAFF. For the CDR3, the DNA is TGTGCCAGCAGCTTACTCTGGAACACTGAAGCTTTCTTT.

The chain combines TRBV18 with TRBJ1-1; D ambiguous. The CDR3 runs to 12 residues. Germline loops: CDR1 KGHSH, CDR2 LQKENI. Deletions cut 3 bases from V and 8 bases from J, with 10 bases between. The chain's CDR3 is CASSPGGQEAFF. The CDR3 DNA follows: TGTGCCAGCTCACCTGGAGGGCAAGAAGCTTTCTTT.

J is TRBJ2-7 and V is TRBV14, with TRBD1 as a possible D gene (6 bases). Per germline, CDR1 SGHDN and CDR2 FVKESK. The CDR3 covers 11 residues. The V gene lost 4 bases and the J gene lost 6 bases, with 7 bases spanning the gap. CDR3: CASSLGGEQYF. CDR3 DNA: TGTGCCAGCAGCCTAGGGGGCGAGCAGTACTTC. Full variable domain (rest looked up from reference TRBV14 and TRBJ2-7): EAGVTQFPSHSVIEKGQTVTLRCDPISGHDNLYWYRRVMGKEIKFLLHFVKESKQDESGMPNNRFLAERTGGTYSTLKVQPAELEDSGVYFCASSLGGEQYFGPGTRLTVT.

V is TRBV7-2 and J is TRBJ2-1, with 7 bases matching TRBD2. The CDR3 is made up of 16 amino acids. With V trimmed by 4 bases and J by 0 bases, 6 bases remained unmatched. CDR1 is SGHTA, CDR2 FQGNSA, per germline. The CDR3, as DNA: TGTGCCAGCAGCTCCTCGACTAGCAGCTCCTACAATGAGCAGTTCTTC. This gives the protein CASSSSTSSSYNEQFF.

The rearrangement links TRBV5-4 to TRBJ2-2; D call uncertain. The CDR3 loop spans 15 amino acids. With 4 bases removed from V and 2 bases from J, the gap between germline ends came to 12 bases. In germline, CDR1 is SGHNT, CDR2 YYREEE (reference sequence). The CDR3 nucleotides read TGTGCCAGCAGCGCAATGGACCTCAACACCGGGGAGCTGTTTTTT. Translation: CASSAMDLNTGELFF.